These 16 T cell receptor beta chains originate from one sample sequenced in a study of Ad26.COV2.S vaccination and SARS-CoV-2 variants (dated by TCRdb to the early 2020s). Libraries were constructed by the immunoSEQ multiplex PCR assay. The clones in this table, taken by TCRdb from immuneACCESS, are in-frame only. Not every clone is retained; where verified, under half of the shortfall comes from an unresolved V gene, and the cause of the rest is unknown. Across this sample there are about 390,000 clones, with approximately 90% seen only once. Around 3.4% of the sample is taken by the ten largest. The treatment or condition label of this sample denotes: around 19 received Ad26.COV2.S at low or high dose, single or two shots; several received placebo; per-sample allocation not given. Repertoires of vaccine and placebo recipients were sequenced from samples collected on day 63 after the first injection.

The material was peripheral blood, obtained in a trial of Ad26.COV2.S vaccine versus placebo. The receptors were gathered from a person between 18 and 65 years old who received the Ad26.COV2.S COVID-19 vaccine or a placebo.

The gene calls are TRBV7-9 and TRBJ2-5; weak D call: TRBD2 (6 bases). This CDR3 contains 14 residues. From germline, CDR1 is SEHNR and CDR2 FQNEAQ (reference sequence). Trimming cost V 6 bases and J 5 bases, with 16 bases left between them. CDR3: CASRVGLLEETQYF. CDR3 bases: TGTGCCAGCAGAGTGGGACTTCTAGAGGAGACCCAGTACTTC.

The CDR3 region has the DNA TGCGCCAGCAGTGAGTCTGGAGTGGGGGAGACCCAGTACTTC. Translated: CASSESGVGETQYF. The chain uses TRBV10-1 and TRBJ2-5; D unresolved. Germline CDR1 WNHNN, CDR2 SYGVQD (reference sequence). The CDR3 is made up of 14 amino acids. Trimming pared 0 bases from V and 5 bases from J, leaving 10 bases between.

The CDR3 loop is CSVPGPGGYGYTF. The CDR3 DNA reads as TGCAGCGTTCCAGGGCCCGGGGGCTATGGCTACACCTTC. The chain employs TRBV29-1 and TRBJ1-2; tentatively, D is TRBD1 (5 bases). Between the trimmed V and J ends, which lost 5 bases and 4 bases, there was a span of 14 bases. Germline V gene data show CDR1 as SQVTM and CDR2 as ANQGSEA. This CDR3 has 13 amino acids. The variable domain in full, completed from reference TRBV29-1 and TRBJ1-2, reads SAVISQKPSRDICQRGTSLTIQCQVDSQVTMMFWYRQQPGQSLTLIATANQGSEATYESGFVIDKFPISRPNLTFSTLTVSNMSPEDSSIYLCSVPGPGGYGYTFGSGTRLTVV.

CDR3: CASGFGTGAVETQYF. Written as DNA, the CDR3 is TGTGCCAGTGGCTTTGGGACAGGGGCGGTCGAGACCCAGTACTTC. The chain joins TRBV19 to TRBJ2-5, with 10 bases identical to TRBD1. Per the germline V gene, CDR1 is LNHDA and CDR2 is SQIVND (reference sequence). J was trimmed by 5 bases and V by 8 bases; bases with no gene match: 11. The CDR3 is made up of 15 amino acids.

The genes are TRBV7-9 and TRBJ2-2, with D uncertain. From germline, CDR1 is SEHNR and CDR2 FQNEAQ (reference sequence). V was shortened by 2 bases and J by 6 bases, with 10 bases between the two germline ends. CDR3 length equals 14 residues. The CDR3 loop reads CASSLYLQPGELFF. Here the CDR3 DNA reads TGTGCCAGCAGCTTATATCTACAGCCCGGGGAGCTGTTTTTT.

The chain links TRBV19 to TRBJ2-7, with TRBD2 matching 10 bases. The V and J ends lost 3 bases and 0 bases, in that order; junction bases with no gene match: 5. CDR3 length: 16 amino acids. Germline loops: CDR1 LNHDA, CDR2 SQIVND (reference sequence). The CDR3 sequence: CASSILAGASSYEQYF. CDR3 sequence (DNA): TGTGCCAGTAGTATTCTAGCGGGGGCCTCCTCCTACGAGCAGTACTTC.

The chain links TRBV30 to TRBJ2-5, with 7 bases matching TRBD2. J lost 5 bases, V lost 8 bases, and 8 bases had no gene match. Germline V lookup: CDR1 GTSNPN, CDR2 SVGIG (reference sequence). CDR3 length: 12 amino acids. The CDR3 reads CAGRGGAETQYF. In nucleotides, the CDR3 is TGTGCCGGCCGCGGGGGTGCTGAGACCCAGTACTTC.

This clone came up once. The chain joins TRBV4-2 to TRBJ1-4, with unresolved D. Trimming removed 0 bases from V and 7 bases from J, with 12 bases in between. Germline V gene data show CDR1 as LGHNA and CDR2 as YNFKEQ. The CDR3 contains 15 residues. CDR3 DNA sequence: TGTGCCAGCAGCCAAGACCCCCTAAAAAGTGAAAAACTGTTTTTT. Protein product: CASSQDPLKSEKLFF.

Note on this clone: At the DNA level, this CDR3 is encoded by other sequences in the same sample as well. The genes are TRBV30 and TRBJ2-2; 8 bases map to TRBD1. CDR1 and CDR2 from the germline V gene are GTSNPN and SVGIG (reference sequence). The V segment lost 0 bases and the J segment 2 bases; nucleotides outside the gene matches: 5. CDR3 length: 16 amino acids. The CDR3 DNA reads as TGTGCCTGGAGTGTACGGACAGGGCGAAACACCGGGGAGCTGTTTTTT. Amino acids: CAWSVRTGRNTGELFF.

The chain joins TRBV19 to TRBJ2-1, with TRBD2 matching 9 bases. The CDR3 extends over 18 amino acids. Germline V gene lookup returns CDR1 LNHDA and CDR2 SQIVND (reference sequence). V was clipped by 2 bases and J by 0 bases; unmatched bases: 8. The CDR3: CASSITRLAEYSYNEQFF. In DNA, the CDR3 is TGTGCCAGTAGTATAACCCGACTAGCGGAGTACTCCTACAATGAGCAGTTCTTC.

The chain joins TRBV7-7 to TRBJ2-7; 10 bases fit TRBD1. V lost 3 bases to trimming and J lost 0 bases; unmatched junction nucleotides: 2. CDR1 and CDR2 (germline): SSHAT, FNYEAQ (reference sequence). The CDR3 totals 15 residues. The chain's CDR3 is CASSLGQGSSYEQYF. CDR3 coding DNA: TGTGCCAGCAGCTTGGGACAGGGGAGCTCCTACGAGCAGTACTTC.

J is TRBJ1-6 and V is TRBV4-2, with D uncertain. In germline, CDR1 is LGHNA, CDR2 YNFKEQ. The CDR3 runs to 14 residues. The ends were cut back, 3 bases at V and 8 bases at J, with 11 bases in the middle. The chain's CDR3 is CASSQGWEYSPLHF. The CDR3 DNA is TGTGCCAGCAGCCAGGGTTGGGAGTATTCACCCCTCCACTTT.

The CDR3 DNA reads as TGTGCCAGCAGCTTTGGGATCGGCTCCGAGCAGTACTTC. This gives the protein CASSFGIGSEQYF. The rearrangement uses TRBV5-6 and TRBJ2-7; unclear D gene. The CDR3 has 13 amino acids. V lost 2 bases, J lost 6 bases, and 12 bases lay in between. Germline CDR1 is SGHDT and CDR2 is YYEEEE.

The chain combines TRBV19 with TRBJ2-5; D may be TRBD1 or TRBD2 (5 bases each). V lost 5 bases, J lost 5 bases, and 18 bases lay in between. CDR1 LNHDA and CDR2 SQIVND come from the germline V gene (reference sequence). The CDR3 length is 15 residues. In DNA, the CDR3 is TGTGCCAGTAGTCCCCGGACGGGACCCCTGGAGACCCAGTACTTC. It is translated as CASSPRTGPLETQYF.

The CDR3 here is CASSPRDDSGNTIYF. Written as DNA, the CDR3 is TGTGCCAGCTCACCAAGGGATGACTCTGGAAACACCATATATTTT. The rearrangement joins TRBV18 to TRBJ1-3; D remains ambiguous. The germline CDR1 and CDR2 sequences are KGHSH and LQKENI. The V end was cut by 2 bases, the J end by 0 bases, with 8 bases between. CDR3 length: 15 amino acids. Drawing the rest from reference TRBV18 and TRBJ1-3, the complete variable domain is NAGVMQNPRHLVRRRGQEARLRCSPMKGHSHVYWYRQLPEEGLKFMVYLQKENIIDESGMPKERFSAEFPKEGPSILRIQQVVRGDSAAYFCASSPRDDSGNTIYFGEGSWLTVV.

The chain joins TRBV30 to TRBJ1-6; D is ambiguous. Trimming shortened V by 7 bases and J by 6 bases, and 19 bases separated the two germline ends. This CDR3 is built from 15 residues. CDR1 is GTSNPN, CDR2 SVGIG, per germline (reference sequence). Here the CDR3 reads CASQAGVFGNSPLHF. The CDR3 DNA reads TGTGCCTCACAAGCCGGGGTCTTTGGTAATTCACCCCTCCACTTT.